The clone carrying this TCR beta chain was counted a few times. The authors ran a second PCR of about 7 to 11 cycles using a sample-barcoded 5' primer and a J-beta primer mix. Via MiXCR, TCRdb re-called the 5' RACE reads, giving one row per CDR3 protein. The repertoire has 700,000 or so distinct CDR3 sequences, 40% to 45% of them found once; the top ten carry 30%. The data were obtained in a study of blood T cells in healthy people across ages. The overall study: Template switching captured about one barcoded beta molecule per two T cells.

Germline V lookup: CDR1 MNHNS, CDR2 SASEGT. V lost 5 bases, J lost 0 bases, and 17 bases lay in between. The CDR3 covers 17 residues. The sample was blood. The chain is built from TRBV6-1 and TRBJ2-4; tentatively, D is TRBD2 (6 bases). The sequence was obtained from a man of 80 years or more in good health. The DNA of the CDR3 is TGTGCCAGCAGTCCCCAGGTCGGGGGAATAGCCAAAAACATTCAGTACTTC. Its translation: CASSPQVGGIAKNIQYF.